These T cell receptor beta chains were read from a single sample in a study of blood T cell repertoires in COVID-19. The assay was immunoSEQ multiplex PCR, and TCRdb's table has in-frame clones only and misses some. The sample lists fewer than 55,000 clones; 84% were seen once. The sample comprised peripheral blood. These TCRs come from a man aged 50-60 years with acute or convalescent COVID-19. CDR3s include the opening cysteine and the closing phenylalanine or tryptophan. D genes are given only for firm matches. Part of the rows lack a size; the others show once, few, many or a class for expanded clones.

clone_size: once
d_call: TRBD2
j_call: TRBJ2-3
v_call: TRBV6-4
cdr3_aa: CASSRSGRAYSTDTQYF
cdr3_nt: TGTGCCAGCAGCAGAAGCGGGAGGGCCTACAGCACAGATACGCAGTATTTT

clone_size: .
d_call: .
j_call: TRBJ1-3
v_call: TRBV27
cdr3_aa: CASSSTPDSSGNTIYF
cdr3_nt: TGTGCCAGCAGTTCAACCCCTGACAGCTCTGGAAACACCATATATTTT

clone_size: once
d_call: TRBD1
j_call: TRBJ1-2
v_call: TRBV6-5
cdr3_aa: CATYRQGESYGYTF
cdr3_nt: TGTGCCACATACAGACAGGGTGAGAGCTATGGCTACACCTTC

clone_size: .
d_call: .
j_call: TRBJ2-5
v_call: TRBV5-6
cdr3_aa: CASSTSYNQYF
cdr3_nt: TGTGCCAGCAGCACCAGTTACAACCAGTACTTC

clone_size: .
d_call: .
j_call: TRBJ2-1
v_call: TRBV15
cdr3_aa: CATSRDGAGARNEQFF
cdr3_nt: TGTGCCACCAGCAGAGATGGGGCGGGGGCCCGCAATGAGCAGTTCTTC

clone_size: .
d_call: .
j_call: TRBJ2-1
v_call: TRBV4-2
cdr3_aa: CASSQTSLNDEQFF
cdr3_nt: TGTGCCAGCAGCCAGACTAGTTTGAACGATGAGCAGTTCTTC

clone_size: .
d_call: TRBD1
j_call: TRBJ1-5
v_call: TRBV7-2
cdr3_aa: CASRRDRNSNQPQHF
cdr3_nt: TGTGCCAGCAGAAGGGACAGAAATAGCAATCAGCCCCAGCATTTT

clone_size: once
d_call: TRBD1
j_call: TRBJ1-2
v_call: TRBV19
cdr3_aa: CASSMTGGAYGYTF
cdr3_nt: TGTGCCAGTAGTATGACAGGGGGCGCTTATGGCTACACCTTC

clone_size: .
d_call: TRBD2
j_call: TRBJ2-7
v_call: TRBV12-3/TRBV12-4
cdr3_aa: CASRRPGGYEQYF
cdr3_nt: TGTGCCAGCAGAAGACCGGGGGGATACGAGCAGTACTTC

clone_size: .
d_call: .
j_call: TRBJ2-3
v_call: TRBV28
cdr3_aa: CASSLYSMNTDTQYF
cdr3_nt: TGTGCCAGCAGTTTATACTCGATGAACACAGATACGCAGTATTTT

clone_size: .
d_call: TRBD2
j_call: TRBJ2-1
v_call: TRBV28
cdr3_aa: CASSFLLAGDYNEQFF
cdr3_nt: TGTGCCAGCAGTTTCTTGCTAGCGGGGGATTACAATGAGCAGTTCTTC

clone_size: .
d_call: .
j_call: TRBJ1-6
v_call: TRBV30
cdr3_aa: CAWSTGYSPLHF
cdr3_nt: TGTGCCTGGAGTACAGGGTATTCACCCCTCCACTTT

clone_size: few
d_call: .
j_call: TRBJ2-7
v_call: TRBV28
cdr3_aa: CASSFSSSYEQYF
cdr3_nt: TGTGCCAGCAGTTTTTCCAGCTCCTACGAGCAGTACTTC

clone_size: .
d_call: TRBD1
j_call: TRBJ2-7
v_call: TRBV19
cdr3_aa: CASSTTGTGNNEQYF
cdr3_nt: TGTGCCAGTAGTACTACCGGGACAGGGAACAACGAGCAGTACTTC

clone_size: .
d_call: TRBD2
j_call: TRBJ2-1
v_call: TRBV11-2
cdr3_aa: CASSPGRDYNEQFF
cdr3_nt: TGTGCCAGCAGCCCGGGGAGGGACTACAATGAGCAGTTCTTC

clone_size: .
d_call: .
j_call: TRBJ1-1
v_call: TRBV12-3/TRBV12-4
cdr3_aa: CASSQGLNTEAFF
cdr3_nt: TGTGCCAGCAGCCAGGGGCTGAACACTGAAGCTTTCTTT

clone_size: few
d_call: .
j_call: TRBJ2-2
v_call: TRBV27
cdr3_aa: CASSLWGSANTGELFF
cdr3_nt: TGTGCCAGCAGTTTATGGGGCTCGGCGAACACCGGGGAGCTGTTTTTT

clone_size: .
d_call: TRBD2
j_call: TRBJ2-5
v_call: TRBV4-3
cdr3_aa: CASSQESSGVETQYF
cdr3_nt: TGCGCCAGCAGCCAAGAGTCTAGCGGGGTAGAGACCCAGTACTTC

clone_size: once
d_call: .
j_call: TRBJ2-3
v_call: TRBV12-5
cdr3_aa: CASGPSGDTQYF
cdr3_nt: TGTGCTAGTGGACCCTCGGGGGATACGCAGTATTTT

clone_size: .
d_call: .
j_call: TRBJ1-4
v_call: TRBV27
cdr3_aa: CASSRVTNEKLFF
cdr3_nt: TGTGCCAGTTCCCGGGTGACTAATGAAAAACTGTTTTTT

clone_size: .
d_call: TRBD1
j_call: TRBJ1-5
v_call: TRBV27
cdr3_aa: CASSLRTGLNQPQHF
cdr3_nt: TGTGCCAGCAGTCTCCGGACAGGGCTTAATCAGCCCCAGCATTTT

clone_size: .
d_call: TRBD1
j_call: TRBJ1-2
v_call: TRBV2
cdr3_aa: CASSVQGSGYGYTF
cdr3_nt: TGTGCCAGCAGTGTACAGGGGAGCGGCTATGGCTACACCTTC

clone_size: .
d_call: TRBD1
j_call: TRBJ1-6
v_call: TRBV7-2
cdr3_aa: CASSLLDRGNSPLHF
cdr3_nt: TGTGCCAGCAGCTTACTGGACAGGGGGAATTCACCCCTCCACTTT

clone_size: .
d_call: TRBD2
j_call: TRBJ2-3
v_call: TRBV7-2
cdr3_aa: CASSVHGGAGDTQYF
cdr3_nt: TGTGCCAGCAGCGTCCACGGGGGGGCGGGAGATACGCAGTATTTT

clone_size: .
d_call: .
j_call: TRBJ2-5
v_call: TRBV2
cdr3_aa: CAGSLMGGETQYF
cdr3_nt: TGTGCCGGAAGCCTCATGGGGGGAGAGACCCAGTACTTC

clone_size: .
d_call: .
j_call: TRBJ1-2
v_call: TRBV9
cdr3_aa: CASSGYSDANYGYTF
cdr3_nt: TGTGCCAGCAGCGGGTACAGTGATGCTAACTATGGCTACACCTTC

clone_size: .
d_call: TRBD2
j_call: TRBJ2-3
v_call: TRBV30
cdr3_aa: CAWSRRTSLVGDTQYF
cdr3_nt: TGTGCCTGGAGTCGCCGGACTAGCTTAGTAGGAGATACGCAGTATTTT

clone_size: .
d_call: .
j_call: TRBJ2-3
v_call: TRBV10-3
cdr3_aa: CAITDFSSTDTQYF
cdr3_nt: TGTGCCATCACTGACTTCTCTAGCACAGATACGCAGTATTTT

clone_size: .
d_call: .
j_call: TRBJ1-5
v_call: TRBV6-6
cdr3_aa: CASSYEEQPQHF
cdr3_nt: TGTGCCAGCAGTTACGAGGAACAGCCCCAGCATTTT

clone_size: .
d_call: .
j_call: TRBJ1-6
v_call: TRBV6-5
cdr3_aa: CASGRSKRGGSPLHF
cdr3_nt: TGTGCCAGCGGTCGGTCGAAAAGGGGAGGCTCACCCCTCCACTTT

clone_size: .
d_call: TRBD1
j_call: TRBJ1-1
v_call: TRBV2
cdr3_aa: CASSAEGAGSGTEAFF
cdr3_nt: TGTGCCAGCAGTGCGGAGGGGGCAGGTTCGGGGACTGAAGCTTTCTTT

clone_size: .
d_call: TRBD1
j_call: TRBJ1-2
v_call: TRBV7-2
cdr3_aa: CASSPNRGPSGYTF
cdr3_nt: TGTGCCAGCAGCCCGAACAGGGGACCGAGTGGCTACACCTTC

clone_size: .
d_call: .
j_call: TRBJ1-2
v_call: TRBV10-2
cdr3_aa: CASQGNYGYTF
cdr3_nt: TGCGCCAGCCAGGGGAACTATGGCTACACCTTC

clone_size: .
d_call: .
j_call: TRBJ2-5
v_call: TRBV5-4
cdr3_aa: CASSPTRAGETQYF
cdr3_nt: TGTGCCAGCAGCCCCACAAGGGCGGGAGAGACCCAGTACTTC

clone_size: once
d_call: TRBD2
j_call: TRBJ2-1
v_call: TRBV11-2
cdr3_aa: CASSLREGPFF
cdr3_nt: TGTGCCAGCAGCTTGCGGGAGGGCCCGTTCTTC

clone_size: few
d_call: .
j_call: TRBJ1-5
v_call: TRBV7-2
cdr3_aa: CASSLMGRGGQPQHF
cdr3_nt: TGTGCCAGCAGCTTAATGGGCAGGGGTGGACAGCCCCAGCATTTT

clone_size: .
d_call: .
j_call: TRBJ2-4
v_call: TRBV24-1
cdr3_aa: CATSDSGRGDIQYF
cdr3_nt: TGTGCCACCAGTGATTCAGGCAGGGGAGACATTCAGTACTTC

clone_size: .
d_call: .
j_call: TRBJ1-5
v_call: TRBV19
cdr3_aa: CASSGQLNQPQHF
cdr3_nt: TGTGCCAGTAGTGGGCAGCTCAATCAGCCCCAGCATTTT

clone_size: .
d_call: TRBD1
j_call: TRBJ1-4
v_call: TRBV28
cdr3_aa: CASSSRTGLEKLFF
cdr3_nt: TGTGCCAGCAGTTCCCGGACAGGTTTAGAAAAACTGTTTTTT

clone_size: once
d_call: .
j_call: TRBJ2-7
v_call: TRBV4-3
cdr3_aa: CASSRARDYEQYF
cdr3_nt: TGCGCCAGCAGCCGTGCCAGGGACTACGAGCAGTACTTC

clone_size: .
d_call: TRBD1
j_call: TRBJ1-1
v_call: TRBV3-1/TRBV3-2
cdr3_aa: CASSDTGGYEAFF
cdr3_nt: TGTGCCAGCAGCGATACAGGGGGATATGAAGCTTTCTTT

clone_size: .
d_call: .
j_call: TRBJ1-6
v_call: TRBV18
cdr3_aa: CASSNKDNNSPLHF
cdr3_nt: TGTGCCAGCTCAAACAAGGACAATAATTCACCCCTCCACTTT

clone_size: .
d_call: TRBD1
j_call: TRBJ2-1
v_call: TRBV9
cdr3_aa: CASSAPGTGVLEQFF
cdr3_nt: TGTGCCAGCAGCGCACCCGGGACAGGTGTCCTTGAGCAGTTCTTC

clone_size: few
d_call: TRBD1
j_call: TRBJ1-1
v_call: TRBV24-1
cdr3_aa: CATSAGGATEAFF
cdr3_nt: TGTGCCACCAGTGCAGGGGGCGCCACTGAAGCTTTCTTT

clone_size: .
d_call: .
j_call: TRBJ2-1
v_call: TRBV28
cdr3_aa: CASSRGLTSSYNEQFF
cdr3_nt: TGTGCCAGCAGCCGCGGACTCACCTCCTCCTACAATGAGCAGTTCTTC

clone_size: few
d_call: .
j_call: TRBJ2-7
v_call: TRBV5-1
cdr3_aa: CASSLQDRGEQYF
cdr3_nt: TGCGCCAGCAGCTTGCAGGATCGGGGCGAGCAGTACTTC

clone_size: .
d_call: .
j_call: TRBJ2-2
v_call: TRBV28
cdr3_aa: CASSTHRVGSGELFF
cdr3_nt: TGTGCCAGCAGCACGCACAGGGTGGGTTCCGGGGAGCTGTTTTTT

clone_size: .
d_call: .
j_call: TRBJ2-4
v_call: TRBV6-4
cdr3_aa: CASSEPLMAEILAKNIQYF
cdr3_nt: TGTGCCAGCAGTGAGCCCTTGATGGCAGAAATTCTAGCCAAAAACATTCAGTACTTC

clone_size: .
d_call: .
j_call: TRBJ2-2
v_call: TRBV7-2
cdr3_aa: CASSLNMNTGELFF
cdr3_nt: TGTGCCAGCAGCTTAAATATGAACACCGGGGAGCTGTTTTTT

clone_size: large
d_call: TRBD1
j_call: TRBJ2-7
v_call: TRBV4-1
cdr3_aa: CASSPGQAFEQYF
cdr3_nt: TGCGCCAGCAGCCCGGGACAGGCTTTTGAGCAGTACTTC

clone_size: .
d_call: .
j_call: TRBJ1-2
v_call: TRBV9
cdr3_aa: CASSVRPDNNYGYTF
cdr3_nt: TGTGCCAGCAGCGTAAGACCAGACAATAACTATGGCTACACCTTC